This T cell receptor beta chain stems from a study of T cell responses to AZD1222 COVID-19 vaccine. Study-wide results and limits: Spike-specific TCR breadth and depth rose after two AZD1222 doses. Only after the peak T cell response were repertoires sampled. Donors skewed white British and female; clonal diversity was possibly underestimated.

Measured with immunoSEQ multiplex PCR; TCRdb has only the in-frame clones, and not every one. The repertoire holds under 95,000 clones, with roughly 90% as singletons. Analyses pooled second doses at about 4 or about 12 weeks. Concerning this clone itself: No antigen is known for it.

The source was peripheral blood, collected 28 days after the second AZD1222 dose. The TCR originated in an adult who received the AZD1222 COVID-19 vaccine.

CDR3 protein: CASSPGTGREQYF. The CDR3 nucleotides read TGTGCCAGCAGCCCAGGGACAGGGCGCGAGCAGTACTTC. This chain joins TRBV28 and TRBJ2-7; 9 nucleotides match TRBD1. Germline CDR1 is MDHEN and CDR2 is SYDVKM. CDR3 length: 13 residues. V lost 6 bases and J lost 6; bases outside the gene matches: 6.